This T cell receptor beta chain comes out of a study of T cell repertoires in cytomegalovirus infection. Germline V gene lookup returns CDR1 SEHNR and CDR2 FQNEAQ (reference sequence). The ends were cut back, 1 base at V and 4 bases at J, with 8 bases in the middle. The CDR3 has 14 residues. This clonotype was seen repeatedly, ten times or more. The antigen is undetermined. MiXCR, run by TCRdb on the reads, gives a single entry per CDR3 protein. The profile covers more than 250,000 distinct CDR3 sequences, with 20% to 25% appearing a single time and 10% to 15% taken by the ten largest. The V gene is TRBV7-9, the J gene TRBJ2-1; D is uncertain. The sequences come from cultured PBMCs, collected from culture after CMV antigen stimulation. The receptor was isolated from a human donor in good health (CMV status not recorded). Some clones in this sample may be carry-over from other donors' samples. The CDR3, as DNA: TGTGCCAGCAGCTTAGAGGACGGTTACAATGAGCAGTTCTTC. Translated: CASSLEDGYNEQFF.